This TCR beta chain stems from a study of radiotherapy plus CTLA-4 blockade in lung cancer. The germline V and J ends were trimmed by 0 bases and 0 bases, with 9 bases remaining between them. This CDR3 comprises 15 residues. Germline values: CDR1 SGHRS, CDR2 YFSETQ. Whole-study findings and limits: Subsequent to radiotherapy plus ipilimumab, tumor-derived TCR clones underwent expansion in blood.

The study gave focal radiation plus ipilimumab CTLA-4 blockade to patients with chemo-refractory metastatic non-small-cell lung cancer. Concerning this clone itself: The antigen remains unidentified.

The data were produced by immunoSEQ multiplex PCR, yet TCRdb's version contains in-frame clones alone and is incomplete. The sample has tens of thousands of clones, around 85% seen once; the top ten hold 7.5% to 8%. The material sequenced was peripheral blood, taken from a patient treated with radiotherapy plus ipilimumab. The receptor comes from a human donor with non-small cell lung cancer who had stable disease on radiotherapy plus ipilimumab. The V gene is TRBV5-1, the J gene TRBJ1-2, with a weak D call TRBD1 (5 bases). CDR3 sequence: CASSLEGLTNYGYTF. The CDR3 nucleotides read TGCGCCAGCAGCTTGGAGGGACTCACTAACTATGGCTACACCTTC.